The 28 T cell receptor beta chains in this list originate from one sample, sequenced in a study of beta chain features in type 1 diabetes. Regarding the study as a whole: When Type 1 diabetes patients were examined, their TCRB CDR3s proved moderately but significantly shorter in all four CD4+ subsets.

Since all of the isolated RNA was reverse transcribed, expressed TCRB transcripts were what got sequenced. Sequenced by immunoSEQ multiplex PCR; TCRdb stores in-frame clones only, minus some. The sample holds about 650,000 clones, around 12% seen once. These receptors have no known antigen. Sequencing used naive CD4+ T cells from blood. These TCRs come from a man aged 25-45 years with type 1 diabetes.

This clone was found a few times. V usage is TRBV11-2 and J usage is TRBJ1-3; no reliable D call. V lost 5 bases and J lost 4, with 12 bases in between. The V gene's germline CDR1 is SGHAT and CDR2 FQNNGV. The CDR3 is made up of 14 amino acids. In DNA form, the CDR3 reads TGTGCCAGCAGCCCCGTATCGGGAGGAAACACCATATATTTT. Residues: CASSPVSGGNTIYF. Based on the CDR3 plus reference TRBV11-2 and TRBJ1-3, the full variable domain is EAGVAQSPRYKIIEKRQSVAFWCNPISGHATLYWYQQILGQGPKLLIQFQNNGVVDDSQLPKDRFSAERLKGVDSTLKIQPAKLEDSAVYLCASSPVSGGNTIYFGEGSWLTVV.

The chain uses TRBV11-2 and TRBJ1-2; a weak D match, TRBD1 (5 bases). The CDR3 is made up of 14 amino acids. Trimming pared 7 bases from V and 2 bases from J, leaving 14 bases between. Germline values: CDR1 SGHAT, CDR2 FQNNGV. The CDR3 DNA sequence: TGTGCCAGCACCTCGGGGGTGGGAAACTATGGCTACACCTTC. Translating gives CASTSGVGNYGYTF. The full variable domain, rest sourced from reference TRBV11-2 and TRBJ1-2, is EAGVAQSPRYKIIEKRQSVAFWCNPISGHATLYWYQQILGQGPKLLIQFQNNGVVDDSQLPKDRFSAERLKGVDSTLKIQPAKLEDSAVYLCASTSGVGNYGYTFGSGTRLTVV.

The chain carries TRBV30 and TRBJ1-3; D remains ambiguous. Germline assignment: CDR1 GTSNPN and CDR2 SVGIG (reference sequence). CDR3 size: 16 residues. V was pared by 0 bases and J by 0 bases, with 12 bases between. CDR3 in DNA: TGTGCCTGGAGTGTACTCGGGCGTTACTCTGGAAACACCATATATTTT. Translation: CAWSVLGRYSGNTIYF. The variable domain in full, with the rest retrieved from reference TRBV30 and TRBJ1-3, is SQTIHQWPATLVQPVGSPLSLECTVEGTSNPNLYWYRQAAGRGLQLLFYSVGIGQISSEVPQNLSASRPQDRQFILSSKKLLLSDSGFYLCAWSVLGRYSGNTIYFGEGSWLTVV.

The chain couples TRBV27 to TRBJ1-2; unclear D gene. The CDR3 is 13 residues long. The V end lost 6 bases, the J end lost 3 bases, and 11 bases lay between the germline ends. Germline V lookup: CDR1 MNHEY, CDR2 SMNVEV (reference sequence). The CDR3 loop is CASRLGSDYGYTF. In nucleotides, the CDR3 is TGTGCCAGCAGGCTGGGATCGGACTATGGCTACACCTTC.

The chain joins TRBV27 to TRBJ2-7, with D perhaps matching TRBD2 (5 bases). Per germline, CDR1 MNHEY and CDR2 SMNVEV (reference sequence). V shed 10 bases and J shed 2 bases, with 18 bases lying between them. CDR3 length: 14 residues. CDR3 region: CATRTLTAAYEQYF. CDR3 coding DNA: TGTGCCACTAGGACCCTCACAGCGGCCTACGAGCAGTACTTC.

The chain employs TRBV29-1 and TRBJ1-1; no firm D call. Germline assignment: CDR1 SQVTM and CDR2 ANQGSEA. The CDR3 consists of 13 residues. Deletions cut 1 base from V and 1 base from J, with 7 bases between. CDR3 DNA sequence: TGCAGCGTTGAAGTGGCGGCGAACACTGAAGCTTTCTTT. It is translated as CSVEVAANTEAFF.

This clone was seen more than once but under ten times. The DNA of the CDR3 is TGTGCCAGCTTAATGGACGGGGGGTCCTACGAGCAGTACTTC. Amino acid sequence: CASLMDGGSYEQYF. This chain links TRBV28 with TRBJ2-7; 7 nucleotides match TRBD2. This CDR3 spans 14 amino acids. Per the germline V gene, CDR1 is MDHEN and CDR2 is SYDVKM. V shed 8 bases, J shed 1 base, and the junction held 8 bases outside the gene matches.

The rearrangement joins TRBV7-9 to TRBJ2-7, with 10 bases that match TRBD1. After removal of 6 bases from V and 1 base from J, the junction contained 6 bases not matched to a gene. In germline, CDR1 is SEHNR, CDR2 FQNEAQ (reference sequence). This CDR3 comprises 15 residues. CDR3 sequence: CASRLGTGESYEQYF. The DNA for the CDR3 is TGTGCCAGCAGGCTAGGGACAGGGGAATCCTACGAGCAGTACTTC.

This clone occurred a few times. The chain couples TRBV7-9 to TRBJ1-6; 9 bases match TRBD1. This CDR3 has 15 amino acids. From germline, CDR1 is SEHNR and CDR2 FQNEAQ (reference sequence). The junction had 0 bases not matched to a gene; V was cut back by 1 base and J by 5 bases. The CDR3 loop reads CASSLGDRDNSPLHF. The CDR3 DNA is TGTGCCAGCAGCTTAGGGGACAGGGATAATTCACCCCTCCACTTT. Supplemented by reference TRBV7-9 and TRBJ1-6, the full variable domain reads DTGVSQNPRHKITKRGQNVTFRCDPISEHNRLYWYRQTLGQGPEFLTYFQNEAQLEKSRLLSDRFSAERPKGSFSTLEIQRTEQGDSAMYLCASSLGDRDNSPLHFGNGTRLTVT.

This clone was recorded a few times. The genes are TRBV7-9 and TRBJ1-1; D is undetermined. Germline V gene data show CDR1 as SEHNR and CDR2 as FQNEAQ (reference sequence). The germline V and J ends were trimmed by 7 bases and 4 bases, with 7 bases remaining between them. The CDR3 runs 11 residues. The CDR3 spells CASTPGTEAFF. The CDR3 region has the DNA TGTGCCAGCACGCCAGGCACTGAAGCTTTCTTT.

This clone has more than one count but fewer than ten. The genes are TRBV5-1 and TRBJ2-1, with a tentative D call TRBD1 (6 bases). The CDR3 covers 14 residues. V lost 0 bases, J lost 6 bases, and 10 bases lay in between. CDR1 is SGHRS, CDR2 YFSETQ, per germline. The CDR3 nucleotides are TGCGCCAGCAGCTTGGCTGAGGGGGTCAATGAGCAGTTCTTC. Residues: CASSLAEGVNEQFF.

The genes are TRBV10-3 and TRBJ2-1; D perhaps matches TRBD2 (5 bases). The CDR3 length is 13 residues. The V and J ends lost 6 bases and 13 bases respectively, with 19 bases between them. The germline CDR1 and CDR2 sequences are ENHRY and SYGVKD. In DNA form, the CDR3 reads TGTGCCATCAGAGACTCGGGGAGTGGAGAACAGTTCTTC. It specifies CAIRDSGSGEQFF.

This clone was counted a few times. The rearrangement joins TRBV7-2 to TRBJ2-6; D gene unclear. The CDR3 contains 14 residues. The ends were cut back, 7 bases at V and 2 bases at J, with 9 bases in the middle. CDR1 is SGHTA and CDR2 is FQGNSA in the germline V gene. CDR3 in DNA: TGTGCCAGCATCCCGGCGGCTGGGGCCAACGTCCTGACTTTC. Its translation is CASIPAAGANVLTF.

This clone was found once. V is TRBV5-4 and J is TRBJ2-1; D is uncertain. From germline, CDR1 is SGHNT and CDR2 YYREEE (reference sequence). CDR3 length equals 16 residues. The V end lost 4 bases, the J end lost 4 bases, and 18 bases lay between the germline ends. In DNA form, the CDR3 reads TGTGCCAGCAGCCTCCGGACGTACACCATGTACAATGAGCAGTTCTTC. Its protein is CASSLRTYTMYNEQFF.

This clone was seen more than once but under ten times. The V gene is TRBV18, the J gene TRBJ1-4, with a tentative D call TRBD1 (6 bases). V shed 6 bases and J shed 1 base, with 12 bases lying between them. Germline V lookup: CDR1 KGHSH, CDR2 LQKENI. The CDR3 totals 15 residues. The DNA of the CDR3 is TGTGCCAGCTCCGTTGCCAGGGGAACTAATGAAAAACTGTTTTTT. Amino acid sequence: CASSVARGTNEKLFF.

This clone came up a few times. The chain employs TRBV10-3 and TRBJ2-5, with D perhaps matching TRBD1 (5 bases). Germline-derived CDR1 and CDR2 are ENHRY and SYGVKD. The CDR3 is 14 residues long. Deletions cut 2 bases from V and 4 bases from J, with 11 bases between. CDR3 sequence (DNA): TGTGCCATCAGTGAGAGGGGCCCCGCAGAGACCCAGTACTTC. Translating it yields CAISERGPAETQYF.

The rearrangement joins TRBV7-2 to TRBJ2-3; TRBD2 agrees at 14 bases. The V gene end was trimmed by 5 bases and the J gene end by 3 bases; junction bases not matched to a gene: 4. This CDR3 is built from 16 residues. Per the germline V gene, CDR1 is SGHTA and CDR2 is FQGNSA. The CDR3 region has the DNA TGTGCCAGCAGCGCCAGACTAGCGGGGGGGACAGATACGCAGTATTTT. The encoded protein is CASSARLAGGTDTQYF.

The chain employs TRBV10-3 and TRBJ1-1, with unresolved D. Germline CDR1 reads ENHRY; CDR2 reads SYGVKD. CDR3 length: 12 amino acids. V gave up 6 bases and J gave up 0 bases, with 5 bases separating them. DNA for the CDR3: TGTGCCATCAGAACAGTGAACACTGAAGCTTTCTTT. The encoded protein is CAIRTVNTEAFF.

This rearrangement joins TRBV27 to TRBJ1-4; D is possibly TRBD1 (6 bases). Germline V gene data show CDR1 as MNHEY and CDR2 as SMNVEV (reference sequence). V gave up 7 bases and J gave up 7 bases, with 19 bases separating them. The CDR3 totals 15 residues. The CDR3 DNA sequence: TGTGCCAGCAACCCTGGTTGGGGGCGCAGTGAAAAACTGTTTTTT. Protein product: CASNPGWGRSEKLFF.

The chain is built from TRBV29-1 and TRBJ1-1, with D unresolved. The CDR3 totals 16 residues. Deletions cut 6 bases from V and 1 base from J, with 21 bases between. Germline V gene lookup returns CDR1 SQVTM and CDR2 ANQGSEA. Here the CDR3 reads CSVQGRPKKGNTEAFF. Written as DNA, the CDR3 is TGCAGCGTCCAAGGTAGGCCCAAAAAGGGGAACACTGAAGCTTTCTTT.

This clone was seen a few times. Other DNA variants within this sample encode the same CDR3. This rearrangement joins TRBV5-1 to TRBJ2-7; weak D call: TRBD2 (5 bases). The CDR3 has 12 residues. Trimming stripped 4 bases from V and 4 bases from J, with 9 bases between. CDR1 is SGHRS and CDR2 is YFSETQ in the germline V gene. The CDR3 DNA is TGCGCCAGCAGCCCGCCGGGGTACGAGCAGTACTTC. Translating it yields CASSPPGYEQYF.

The V gene is TRBV10-3, the J gene TRBJ1-6, with D tentatively TRBD1 (6 bases). Germline CDR1 ENHRY, CDR2 SYGVKD. This CDR3 contains 13 residues. The V gene lost 7 bases and the J gene lost 10 bases, with 14 bases spanning the gap. The CDR3 nucleotides read TGTGCCATCACTGGGGGGGCCAGGTCACCCCTCCACTTT. Amino acid sequence: CAITGGARSPLHF.

This clone was seen a handful of times. The gene calls are TRBV5-4 and TRBJ1-1; D gene unclear. Germline V gene sequence: CDR1 SGHNT, CDR2 YYREEE (reference sequence). The CDR3 has 13 amino acids. The V and J ends lost 4 bases and 1 base respectively, with 8 bases between them. CDR3 in amino acids: CASSRTANTEAFF. CDR3 nucleotide sequence: TGTGCCAGCAGCCGAACAGCGAACACTGAAGCTTTCTTT.

This clone has more than one count but fewer than ten. The V gene is TRBV5-6, the J gene TRBJ2-3, with 9 bases lining up with TRBD1. The V segment lost 4 bases and the J segment 0 bases; nucleotides outside the gene matches: 6. Germline CDR1 reads SGHDT; CDR2 reads YYEEEE. CDR3 size: 16 residues. CDR3 in DNA: TGTGCCAGCAGCCCCACAGGGGGCCTAAGCACAGATACGCAGTATTTT. Residues: CASSPTGGLSTDTQYF.

The V gene is TRBV7-2, the J gene TRBJ2-1, with a tentative D call TRBD1 (6 bases). Germline V lookup: CDR1 SGHTA, CDR2 FQGNSA. The CDR3 extends over 13 amino acids. Trimming left V 5 bases short and J 10 bases short, with 15 bases between. The chain's CDR3 is CASSQIQGAEQFF. CDR3 nucleotide sequence: TGTGCCAGCAGCCAAATACAGGGCGCCGAGCAGTTCTTC.

The V gene is TRBV30, the J gene TRBJ2-3; 8 bases agree with TRBD1. The CDR3 consists of 13 residues. Germline lookup yields CDR1 GTSNPN and CDR2 SVGIG (reference sequence). Losses at the gene ends were 4 bases for V and 7 bases for J; bases not matched to a gene: 7. The CDR3 sequence is CAWTTGGGNTQYF. The CDR3 region has the DNA TGTGCCTGGACCACAGGGGGAGGAAATACGCAGTATTTT.

The chain is built from TRBV28 and TRBJ2-5; D gene ambiguous. CDR1 and CDR2 from the germline V gene are MDHEN and SYDVKM. V lost 7 bases to trimming and J lost 4 bases, with 7 bases between them. The CDR3 spans 11 residues. The CDR3 sequence: CASISGETQYF. The CDR3 coding sequence is TGTGCCAGCATCTCCGGAGAGACCCAGTACTTC.

In its sample, this clone was seen a few times. CDR3 amino acids: CASSLESGASRGEQFF. Written as DNA, the CDR3 is TGTGCCAGCAGCTTAGAGTCAGGGGCCAGTCGGGGTGAGCAGTTCTTC. V usage is TRBV7-6 and J usage is TRBJ2-1; possibly TRBD1 for D (6 bases). The CDR3 loop spans 16 amino acids. Trimming removed 1 base at V and 9 bases at J, with 19 bases between. Germline V gene lookup returns CDR1 SGHVS and CDR2 FNYEAQ. The variable domain in full, with the rest retrieved from reference TRBV7-6 and TRBJ2-1, is GAGVSQSPRYKVTKRGQDVALRCDPISGHVSLYWYRQALGQGPEFLTYFNYEAQQDKSGLPNDRFSAERPEGSISTLTIQRTEQRDSAMYRCASSLESGASRGEQFFGPGTRLTVL.